Sequencing of this T cell receptor (beta chain) was carried out in a study of T-cell reconstitution after alpha-beta-depleted transplantation in children. Study findings and constraints: One year post-transplant, T-cell counts and diversity were largely derived from T cells produced anew. Reportedly, roughly two months post-transplant, alpha-beta T cells arose from several hundred expanded graft clones. After transplant, high TCRbeta diversity at day 60 in some patients arose from surviving recipient T cells and thymic progenitors.

Comments on this clonotype: Antigen: not known.

Researchers prepared the TCRbeta library using unique molecular identifiers, the study reports. TCRdb processed the PCR reads anew with MiXCR; each CDR3 protein has one entry. Among about 980,000 distinct CDR3 sequences, around 30% were seen once, and the ten largest hold about 28%. Germline-derived CDR1 and CDR2 are LGHNA and YNFKEQ. The CDR3 has 16 residues. Losses at the gene ends were 2 bases for V and 8 bases for J; bases not matched to a gene: 14. The chain has TRBV4-2 and TRBJ1-2; 7 bases align to TRBD1. The clonotype originates from a boy younger than two who had a stem cell transplant for SCID, so the T cells may come from the graft donor. Sequenced here: PBMCs, mostly from graft donor cells, sampled 360 days after TCRalphabeta/CD19-depleted stem cell transplant. The CDR3 protein is CASSQMPHTGVYGYTF. CDR3 nucleotide sequence: TGTGCCAGCAGCCAAATGCCCCACACAGGGGTCTACGGCTACACCTTC.